The 30 T cell receptor beta chains listed next were all sequenced from one sample in a study of T cell responses to AZD1222 COVID-19 vaccine. Produced via immunoSEQ multiplex PCR; TCRdb's table is partial and in-frame only. This sample yields around 130,000 clones, of which approximately 86% are seen a single time; under 6% belongs to the top ten. The starting material was peripheral blood, obtained 28 days after the second AZD1222 dose. Receptors originate from an adult who received the AZD1222 COVID-19 vaccine.

V gene TRBV10-3 combines with J gene TRBJ1-2; 12 bases align to TRBD1. CDR3 length: 15 amino acids. V shed 10 bases and J 0 bases; nucleotides not matched to a gene: 6. CDR1 is ENHRY, CDR2 SYGVKD, per germline. The CDR3: CATGQGAESNYGYTF. The CDR3 DNA sequence: TGTGCCACGGGACAGGGGGCCGAATCTAACTATGGCTACACCTTC.

This clone has more than one count but fewer than ten. The V and J genes are TRBV7-9 and TRBJ2-5, with a tentative D call TRBD1 (7 bases). Trimming cost V 2 bases and J 5 bases, with 15 bases left between them. The CDR3 is made up of 15 amino acids. From germline, CDR1 is SEHNR and CDR2 FQNEAQ (reference sequence). The CDR3 nucleotides read TGTGCCAGCAGCTTATACGCAGGGGGGTTGGAGACCCAGTACTTC. This gives the protein CASSLYAGGLETQYF.

This chain links TRBV4-1 with TRBJ1-6; 9 bases are shared with TRBD1. From germline, CDR1 is MGHRA and CDR2 YSYEKL. This CDR3 has 16 residues. The trim removed 2 bases at V and 7 bases at J, leaving 6 bases unmatched. The CDR3 DNA follows: TGCGCCAGCAGCCAAAAGGGCGGGACAGGGAATTCACCCCTCCACTTT. It is translated as CASSQKGGTGNSPLHF.

V gene TRBV18 combines with J gene TRBJ1-2; D not certain. CDR3 size: 16 residues. Germline V gene data show CDR1 as KGHSH and CDR2 as LQKENI. Trimming removed 2 bases from V and 8 bases from J, with 21 bases in between. DNA for the CDR3: TGTGCCAGCTCACCAGGAGTCAAGACCGAGGGTAGAGGCTACACCTTC. Protein: CASSPGVKTEGRGYTF.

This sequence joins TRBV28 and TRBJ2-5; D is unresolved. Germline loops: CDR1 MDHEN, CDR2 SYDVKM. The CDR3 is made up of 11 amino acids. The V end lost 3 bases, the J end lost 5 bases, and 4 bases lay between the germline ends. CDR3 nucleotide sequence: TGTGCCAGCAGTTTTGAGGAGACCCAGTACTTC. It is translated as CASSFEETQYF. Using reference TRBV28 and TRBJ2-5 for the parts outside the CDR3, the full variable domain is DVKVTQSSRYLVKRTGEKVFLECVQDMDHENMFWYRQDPGLGLRLIYFSYDVKMKEKGDIPEGYSVSREKKERFSLILESASTNQTSMYLCASSFEETQYFGPGTRLLVL.

The chain carries TRBV5-4 and TRBJ2-5, with a weak D call TRBD1 (6 bases). CDR1 and CDR2 from the germline V gene are SGHNT and YYREEE (reference sequence). The CDR3 runs to 14 residues. V was pared by 2 bases and J by 5 bases, with 13 bases between. As DNA, the CDR3 is TGTGCCAGCAGCTTTAGGGGGAGCCGGGAGACCCAGTACTTC. It translates to CASSFRGSRETQYF.

This chain joins TRBV6-5 and TRBJ1-3; no clear D. Trimming stripped 0 bases from V and 0 bases from J, with 9 bases between. The CDR3 is 16 amino acids. The germline gives CDR1 MNHEY, CDR2 SVGAGI. In DNA form, the CDR3 reads TGTGCCAGCAGTTACTCTAACCCGCGCTCTGGAAACACCATATATTTT. It is translated as CASSYSNPRSGNTIYF.

The table lists this clone with a few counts. J is TRBJ1-5 and V is TRBV15; 7 bases map to TRBD1. V dropped 5 bases and J dropped 2; count of bases not matched to a gene: 12. Germline V gene lookup returns CDR1 LNHNV and CDR2 YYDKDF (reference sequence). This CDR3 has 17 residues. The CDR3 DNA reads as TGTGCCACCAGCCCCCGAGGCAGGGGGGACGGCAATCAGCCCCAGCATTTT. This translates into CATSPRGRGDGNQPQHF. The full variable domain, in which reference TRBV15 and TRBJ1-5 provide the parts outside the CDR3, is DAMVIQNPRYQVTQFGKPVTLSCSQTLNHNVMYWYQQKSSQAPKLLFHYYDKDFNNEADTPDNFQSRRPNTSFCFLDIRSPGLGDTAMYLCATSPRGRGDGNQPQHFGDGTRLSIL.

The chain combines TRBV19 with TRBJ2-3; possible D gene TRBD1, 6 bases. CDR3 length equals 16 residues. Looked up from germline, CDR1 is LNHDA and CDR2 is SQIVND (reference sequence). The germline V and J ends were trimmed by 5 bases and 3 bases, with 18 bases remaining between them. This CDR3 is CASSAQLGRGTDTQYF. CDR3 DNA sequence: TGTGCCAGTAGTGCGCAATTAGGAAGGGGGACAGATACGCAGTATTTT.

The gene calls are TRBV7-9 and TRBJ2-3; D gene uncertain. Trimming left V 5 bases short and J 2 bases short, with 17 bases between. There are 16 residues in the CDR3. CDR1 SEHNR and CDR2 FQNEAQ come from the germline V gene (reference sequence). DNA for the CDR3: TGTGCCAGCAGCCCGGGCCCTTCTGATTACACAGATACGCAGTATTTT. This codes for CASSPGPSDYTDTQYF.

The DNA for the CDR3 is TGTGCCAGCAGCTTAGCAGGGTTGAATGAGCAGTTCTTC. As protein: CASSLAGLNEQFF. The chain uses TRBV11-3 and TRBJ2-1, with D perhaps matching TRBD1 (5 bases). The CDR3 is 13 residues long. CDR1 SGHNT and CDR2 YENEEA come from the germline V gene. Trimming took off 1 base at V and 7 bases at J, with 8 bases between the two ends.

This chain uses TRBV10-3 with TRBJ2-3; 9 bases are a match to TRBD2. J gave up 0 bases and V 8 bases, and 9 bases lay outside the gene matches. The germline V gene encodes CDR1 ENHRY and CDR2 SYGVKD. CDR3 length equals 16 residues. The CDR3 is CAIQSGLAGSTDTQYF. The CDR3, as DNA: TGTGCCATCCAGAGCGGGCTAGCGGGGAGCACAGATACGCAGTATTTT.

CDR3 in DNA: TGTGCCAGCAGCTTAACCAGACAAGGGCTTCAGCCCCAGCATTTT. Amino acid sequence: CASSLTRQGLQPQHF. The J gene is TRBJ1-5, the V gene TRBV5-6; D is uncertain. From germline, CDR1 is SGHDT and CDR2 YYEEEE. Trimming took 2 bases from V and 6 from J, leaving 15 bases between them. There are 15 residues in the CDR3.

V and J are TRBV7-9 and TRBJ2-3, with D unclear. V lost 2 bases and J lost 6, with 6 bases in between. The CDR3 is made up of 12 amino acids. Germline loops: CDR1 SEHNR, CDR2 FQNEAQ (reference sequence). The CDR3 coding sequence is TGTGCCAGCAGCTTATCTGGGGATACGCAGTATTTT. It yields the protein CASSLSGDTQYF.

The rearrangement joins TRBV3-1 (or the pseudogene TRBV3-2) to TRBJ2-7; 10 bases match TRBD1. Germline V gene sequence: CDR1 LGHDT, CDR2 YNNKEL (reference sequence). V gave up 3 bases and J gave up 0 bases; unmatched junction bases: 5. CDR3 length equals 16 residues. This chain's CDR3 is CASSHSWTGGSYEQYF. The CDR3 bases are TGTGCCAGCAGCCATTCCTGGACAGGGGGCTCCTACGAGCAGTACTTC.

The V gene is TRBV24-1, the J gene TRBJ2-2; D possibly uses TRBD1 or TRBD2 (6 bases each). The ends were cut back, 8 bases at V and 5 bases at J, with 17 bases in the middle. The CDR3 extends over 15 amino acids. Germline assignment: CDR1 KGHDR and CDR2 SFDVKD. The CDR3 protein is CATIAGHLRTGELFF. The CDR3 bases are TGTGCCACCATCGCGGGACACCTGAGGACCGGGGAGCTGTTTTTT.

The chain combines TRBV27 with TRBJ2-5, with D possibly called TRBD1 or TRBD2 (5 bases each). Germline V gene lookup returns CDR1 MNHEY and CDR2 SMNVEV (reference sequence). The CDR3 is 16 residues long. Trimming took off 8 bases at V and 1 base at J, with 20 bases between the two ends. For the CDR3, the DNA is TGTGCCAGCGCCTCAAACGTGGGGACCGCCCAAGAGACCCAGTACTTC. Translating gives CASASNVGTAQETQYF.

This chain joins TRBV13 and TRBJ1-6; no firm D call. V lost 5 bases and J 2 bases, leaving 7 bases between the germline ends. Germline V gene sequence: CDR1 PRHDT, CDR2 FYEKMQ (reference sequence). The CDR3 consists of 14 residues. The DNA for the CDR3 is TGTGCCAGCAGCACTACAGCCTATAATTCACCCCTCCACTTT. It yields the protein CASSTTAYNSPLHF.

This clone was observed a single time. The chain combines TRBV11-2 with TRBJ1-6; TRBD1 matches at 8 bases. Germline trimming cut 2 bases from V and 7 bases from J; bases unmatched to any gene: 7. Germline-derived CDR1 and CDR2 are SGHAT and FQNNGV. This CDR3 comprises 16 residues. The CDR3 here is CASSLQGAVKNSPLHF. CDR3 coding DNA: TGTGCCAGCAGCTTACAGGGGGCGGTAAAGAATTCACCCCTCCACTTT.

This sequence joins TRBV6-5 and TRBJ2-7, with 9 bases that match TRBD2. Germline assignment: CDR1 MNHEY and CDR2 SVGAGI. The CDR3 extends over 14 amino acids. Trimming cost V 6 bases and J 7 bases; bases outside gene matches: 10. This CDR3 reads CASRDRLAAGEQYF. As DNA, the CDR3 is TGTGCCAGCAGGGATAGACTAGCGGCGGGTGAGCAGTACTTC.

The gene calls are TRBV6-5 and TRBJ2-3; TRBD2 matches at 7 bases. The CDR3 is 15 residues long. Losses at the gene ends were 6 bases for V and 2 bases for J; bases not matched to a gene: 8. Germline-derived CDR1 and CDR2 are MNHEY and SVGAGI. This chain's CDR3 is CASSGAGPNTDTQYF. CDR3 nucleotide sequence: TGTGCCAGCAGCGGAGCGGGGCCGAACACAGATACGCAGTATTTT.

A few counts support this clone. The chain uses TRBV6-4 and TRBJ2-7; tentatively, D is TRBD1 (6 bases). Trimming stripped 3 bases from V and 8 bases from J, with 23 bases between. Germline V lookup: CDR1 MRHNA, CDR2 SNTAGT. The CDR3 length is 16 residues. For the CDR3, the DNA is TGTGCCAGCAGTGAAAGACCGGACAGCGAGGGAGCTCAGCAGTACTTC. Its translation: CASSERPDSEGAQQYF.

The chain combines TRBV5-1 with TRBJ1-1; TRBD1 is a possible D gene (5 bases). V was cut by 0 bases and J by 7 bases, with 13 bases left in between. CDR1 and CDR2 from the germline V gene are SGHRS and YFSETQ. The CDR3 runs 14 residues. The CDR3, as DNA: TGCGCCAGCAGCTTGGTCCCAGGGTCGGTTGAAGCTTTCTTT. Its translation is CASSLVPGSVEAFF.

The V call is TRBV27, the J call TRBJ2-7, with no clear D. The CDR3 length is 12 residues. Germline V gene lookup returns CDR1 MNHEY and CDR2 SMNVEV (reference sequence). The ends were cut back, 4 bases at V and 2 bases at J, with 6 bases in the middle. In DNA, the CDR3 is TGTGCCAGCAGTTCCCCACCCTACGAGCAGTACTTC. It codes for CASSSPPYEQYF.

This chain links TRBV3-1 (or the pseudogene TRBV3-2) with TRBJ2-4; D call uncertain. V was trimmed by 5 bases and J by 1 base, leaving 9 bases between them. Germline assignment: CDR1 LGHDT and CDR2 YNNKEL (reference sequence). The CDR3 is 14 residues long. The DNA of the CDR3 is TGTGCCAGCAGCTCAACGGAGGCCAAAAACATTCAGTACTTC. It translates to CASSSTEAKNIQYF.

The chain is built from TRBV4-1 and TRBJ1-4, with TRBD1 as a possible D gene (5 bases). CDR3 size: 17 residues. The V end lost 2 bases, the J end lost 7 bases, and 20 bases lay between the germline ends. CDR1 and CDR2 (germline): MGHRA, YSYEKL. This CDR3 is CASSQLYSTGRGEKLFF. For the CDR3, the DNA is TGCGCCAGCAGCCAATTATACTCCACAGGAAGGGGTGAAAAACTGTTTTTT.

The rearrangement joins TRBV6-5 to TRBJ1-5; no clear D gene. The CDR3 covers 13 residues. CDR1 and CDR2 (germline): MNHEY, SVGAGI. Trimming shortened V by 8 bases and J by 7 bases, and 15 bases separated the two germline ends. The CDR3 protein is CASGREVGQPQHF. CDR3 DNA: TGTGCCAGCGGCCGGGAGGTCGGGCAGCCCCAGCATTTT.

The chain uses TRBV3-1 (or the pseudogene TRBV3-2) and TRBJ1-4; D might be TRBD1 (6 bases). The V and J ends lost 4 bases and 5 bases respectively, with 11 bases between them. Germline CDR1 reads LGHDT; CDR2 reads YNNKEL (reference sequence). CDR3 length equals 14 residues. CDR3 protein: CASSRTELNEKLFF. The DNA of the CDR3 is TGTGCCAGCAGCCGGACAGAGTTAAATGAAAAACTGTTTTTT.

The rearrangement links TRBV28 to TRBJ1-1; weak D call: TRBD1 (5 bases). The CDR3 contains 17 residues. Germline assignment: CDR1 MDHEN and CDR2 SYDVKM. The ends were cut back, 2 bases at V and 5 bases at J, with 21 bases in the middle. The CDR3 DNA follows: TGTGCCAGCAGTTTAACCTACAGCGGGGGTCCACAGACTGAAGCTTTCTTT. Translation gives CASSLTYSGGPQTEAFF.

This chain joins TRBV6-5 and TRBJ1-2, with 7 bases aligning to TRBD1. Germline V lookup: CDR1 MNHEY, CDR2 SVGAGI. The CDR3 spans 12 residues. J was trimmed by 6 bases and V by 6 bases; bases with no gene match: 4. The CDR3 reads CASSRQGDGYTF. CDR3 DNA sequence: TGTGCCAGCAGCCGACAGGGAGATGGCTACACCTTC.